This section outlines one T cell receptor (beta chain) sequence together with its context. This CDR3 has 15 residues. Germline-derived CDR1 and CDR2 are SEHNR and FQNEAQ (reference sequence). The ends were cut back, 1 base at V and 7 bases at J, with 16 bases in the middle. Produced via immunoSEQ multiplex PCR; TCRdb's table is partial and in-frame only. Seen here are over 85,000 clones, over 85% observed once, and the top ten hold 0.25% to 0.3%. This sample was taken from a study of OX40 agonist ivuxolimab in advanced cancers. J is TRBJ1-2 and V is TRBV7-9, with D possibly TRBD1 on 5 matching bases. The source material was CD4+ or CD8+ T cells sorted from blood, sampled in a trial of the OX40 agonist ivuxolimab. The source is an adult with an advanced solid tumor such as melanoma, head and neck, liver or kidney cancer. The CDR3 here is CASSLGDPLLGGYTF. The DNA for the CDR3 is TGTGCCAGCAGCTTAGGGGACCCGCTTTTAGGTGGCTACACCTTC.